This T cell receptor beta chain was identified during a study of naive and memory T cell subsets. General study points: Possibly reflecting memory cells re-expressing CD45RA, a few larger clonotypes occurred in naive repertoires, especially CD8.

Deletions cut 6 bases from V and 0 bases from J, with 11 bases between. The germline gives CDR1 MNHEY, CDR2 SMNVEV (reference sequence). The CDR3 runs to 15 residues. This clonotype was observed a handful of times. Its specificity is unknown. CMV status came from CD4+ IFNgamma after overnight CMV lysate stimulation. Cells stained for CD3, CD4, CD8, CD45RA, CD27 and viability were sorted into four CD45RA/CD27 subsets. An equimolar mix of two oligonucleotides served as the beta constant-region primer for TRBC1 and TRBC2. Nested alpha and beta constant-region primers with the SP2 primer drove four PCR rounds on ligated cDNA. TCRdb processed the UMI-ligation and nested PCR reads anew with MiXCR; each CDR3 protein has one entry. The sample has approximately 100,000 distinct CDR3 sequences; 14% are singletons.

The rearrangement uses TRBV27 and TRBJ1-4, with D perhaps TRBD1 (5 bases). Source material: naive CD8+ T cells from blood. The source of this sequence is a human donor in good health. This CDR3 reads CASSRAGATNEKLFF. The CDR3 DNA sequence: TGTGCCAGCAGCCGGGCGGGGGCAACTAATGAAAAACTGTTTTTT. Variable domain in full (rest from reference TRBV27 and TRBJ1-4): EAQVTQNPRYLITVTGKKLTVTCSQNMNHEYMSWYRQDPGLGLRQIYYSMNVEVTDKGDVPEGYKVSRKEKRNFPLILESPSPNQTSLYFCASSRAGATNEKLFFGSGTQLSVL.